These T cell receptor beta chains were read from a single sample in a study of radiotherapy plus CTLA-4 blockade in lung cancer. This table comes from immunoSEQ multiplex PCR, and its TCRdb copy is limited to in-frame clones, with some not included. This repertoire shows tens of thousands of clones, over 60% found once; its top ten account for approximately 10%. This specimen consisted of peripheral blood, obtained from a patient treated with radiotherapy plus ipilimumab. Every receptor here comes from a human donor with non-small cell lung cancer who had stable disease on radiotherapy plus ipilimumab. The CDR3 runs from the conserved cysteine through the conserved F or W. A D gene is named only where the DNA matches it firmly. Size is stated for part of the rows, as once, few or many counts, or as a class when the clone is expanded.

CASSPGTPESEAFF | TGTGCCAGCAGCCCGGGGACACCCGAGTCTGAAGCTTTCTTT | TRBV11-1 | NA | TRBJ1-1 | NA | 14
CASSIDGAGGQPQHF | TGTGCCAGTAGTATTGATGGGGCCGGGGGTCAGCCCCAGCATTTT | TRBV19 | NA | TRBJ1-5 | NA | 15
CASSAGTKGYEQYF | TGTGCCAGCAGCGCCGGGACTAAGGGATACGAGCAGTACTTC | TRBV5-4 | NA | TRBJ2-7 | TRBD2 | 14
CASSLVSGTGWELFF | TGTGCCAGCAGCTTAGTCTCTGGGACAGGGTGGGAGCTGTTTTTT | TRBV7-3 | NA | TRBJ2-2 | TRBD1 | 15
CASSPARAGEQYF | TGTGCCAGCAGCCCCGCGAGGGCGGGGGAGCAGTACTTC | TRBV11-2 | once | TRBJ2-7 | NA | 13
CASSPPRKPGSPLHF | TGTGCCAGCTCACCACCTCGGAAACCAGGTTCACCCCTCCACTTT | TRBV18 | NA | TRBJ1-6 | NA | 15
CASSGMTGRTGELFF | TGTGCCAGCAGTGGCATGACAGGTCGTACCGGGGAGCTGTTTTTT | TRBV25-1 | NA | TRBJ2-2 | NA | 15
CTSSQDWALAGGEDTGELFF | TGCACCAGCAGCCAAGATTGGGCGCTAGCGGGGGGGGAGGACACCGGGGAGCTGTTTTTT | TRBV1 | once | TRBJ2-2 | NA | 20
CSAGSTDTQYF | TGCAGTGCGGGCAGTACAGATACGCAGTATTTT | TRBV20-1 | NA | TRBJ2-3 | NA | 11
CASSFGSAGGETQYF | TGTGCCAGCAGCTTTGGTAGCGCAGGGGGGGAGACCCAGTACTTC | TRBV7-7 | NA | TRBJ2-5 | NA | 15
CASSVTGLSSYNEQFF | TGCGCCAGCAGCGTGACAGGGCTCAGCTCCTACAATGAGCAGTTCTTC | TRBV5-1 | NA | TRBJ2-1 | TRBD1 | 16
CASSDLRGAGANVLTF | TGTGCCAGCAGTGACCTCAGGGGGGCTGGGGCCAACGTCCTGACTTTC | TRBV5-5 | NA | TRBJ2-6 | NA | 16
CASSPPGQGRETQYF | TGTGCCAGCAGCCCGCCTGGGCAGGGTCGAGAGACCCAGTACTTC | TRBV7-9 | NA | TRBJ2-5 | NA | 15
CASSSGTPGGTQYF | TGTGCCAGCAGCTCCGGGACTCCCGGCGGGACCCAGTACTTC | TRBV7-2 | NA | TRBJ2-5 | NA | 14
CASSLEAGGVGYTF | TGTGCCAGCAGCTTGGAGGCGGGGGGGGTTGGCTACACCTTC | TRBV5-6 | few | TRBJ1-2 | NA | 14
CASSLLTAPNEQFF | TGTGCCAGCAGTCTCCTAACAGCCCCCAATGAGCAGTTCTTC | TRBV27 | medium-sized | TRBJ2-1 | NA | 14
CASSLRAGASETQYF | TGTGCCAGCAGCTTAAGGGCTGGGGCTTCAGAGACCCAGTACTTC | TRBV7-2 | NA | TRBJ2-5 | NA | 15
CASSAIAGGPGETQYF | TGTGCCAGCAGCGCGATAGCGGGGGGGCCCGGAGAGACCCAGTACTTC | TRBV7-2 | NA | TRBJ2-5 | TRBD2 | 16
CASSTSPRGDYGYTF | TGTGCCAGCAGTACTTCCCCACGGGGAGACTATGGCTACACCTTC | TRBV6-6 | NA | TRBJ1-2 | NA | 15
CASSQYLDRGRGNTIYF | TGCGCCAGCAGCCAGTACTTGGACAGGGGGCGTGGAAACACCATATATTTT | TRBV4-1 | NA | TRBJ1-3 | TRBD1 | 17
CASRRGQGNRYEQYF | TGCGCCAGCAGGCGAGGACAGGGGAACCGCTACGAGCAGTACTTC | TRBV10-2 | NA | TRBJ2-7 | TRBD1 | 15
CASSSGQLFQETQYF | TGCGCCAGCAGCTCCGGACAGCTGTTTCAAGAGACCCAGTACTTC | TRBV5-1 | NA | TRBJ2-5 | NA | 15
CAGSGVGLDTGELFF | TGTGCCGGGTCAGGGGTAGGGTTGGACACCGGGGAGCTGTTTTTT | TRBV6-1 | NA | TRBJ2-2 | NA | 15
CASIPGGGFREAFF | TGTGCCAGCATCCCGGGGGGAGGGTTTAGGGAGGCTTTCTTT | TRBV6-5 | NA | TRBJ1-1 | NA | 14
CASSMGSAAPANYGYTF | TGTGCCAGTAGTATGGGTTCCGCGGCCCCCGCTAACTATGGCTACACCTTC | TRBV19 | few | TRBJ1-2 | NA | 17
CASSLAEGLAKNIQYF | TGTGCCAGCAGTCTAGCCGAGGGACTAGCCAAAAACATTCAGTACTTC | TRBV27 | once | TRBJ2-4 | NA | 16
CAWSSDRDYGYTF | TGTGCCTGGAGCTCTGACAGAGACTATGGCTACACCTTC | TRBV30 | NA | TRBJ1-2 | NA | 13
CAWSVLRTGRVDTGELFF | TGTGCCTGGAGTGTACTTAGGACAGGGCGGGTCGACACCGGGGAGCTGTTTTTT | TRBV30 | NA | TRBJ2-2 | TRBD1 | 18
CASSREDKGQGEKLFF | TGTGCCAGCAGTAGGGAGGATAAGGGACAGGGAGAAAAACTGTTTTTT | TRBV9 | NA | TRBJ1-4 | TRBD1 | 16
CASSLGDREISTIYF | TGCGCCAGCAGCTTGGGGGACAGGGAGATTAGCACCATATATTTT | TRBV5-1 | NA | TRBJ1-3 | TRBD1 | 15
CASSVAAGGEAFF | TGTGCCAGCAGCGTGGCGGCGGGGGGTGAAGCTTTCTTT | TRBV9 | NA | TRBJ1-1 | NA | 13
CASSEFGGNSNQPQHF | TGTGCCAGCAGTGAATTTGGGGGGAATAGCAATCAGCCCCAGCATTTT | TRBV6-1 | NA | TRBJ1-5 | NA | 16
CASSLEGTGEYEKLFF | TGCGCCAGCAGCTTGGAGGGTACAGGGGAATATGAAAAACTGTTTTTT | TRBV5-1 | NA | TRBJ1-4 | TRBD1 | 16
CASTLLGGLASNEQFF | TGTGCCAGCACGCTACTCGGGGGACTAGCGAGCAATGAGCAGTTCTTC | TRBV2 | NA | TRBJ2-1 | TRBD2 | 16
CASSLGVKGGTSGNTIYF | TGTGCCAGCAGCTTAGGGGTTAAGGGCGGGACCTCTGGAAACACCATATATTTT | TRBV7-8 | NA | TRBJ1-3 | NA | 18
CASSLSGLSNQPQHF | TGTGCCAGCAGTTTATCCGGTCTTAGCAATCAGCCCCAGCATTTT | TRBV27 | NA | TRBJ1-5 | NA | 15
CASNMRSISYNSPLHF | TGTGCCAGCAACATGAGGAGTATATCCTATAATTCACCCCTCCACTTT | TRBV5-6 | once | TRBJ1-6 | NA | 16
CASSTQEGAREQYF | TGTGCCAGTAGTACCCAGGAGGGGGCGAGGGAGCAGTACTTC | TRBV19 | NA | TRBJ2-7 | NA | 14
CASSKGATDIQYF | TGTGCCAGCTCAAAGGGGGCGACGGACATTCAGTACTTC | TRBV18 | NA | TRBJ2-4 | TRBD1 | 13
CASSEAGGVSDTQYF | TGTGCCAGCAGTGAAGCCGGGGGGGTCTCGGATACGCAGTATTTT | TRBV2 | NA | TRBJ2-3 | TRBD2 | 15
CASNGRDTSGNTIYF | TGTGCCAGCAATGGACGGGACACCTCTGGAAACACCATATATTTT | TRBV6-9 | few | TRBJ1-3 | NA | 15
CAIGSGTDVHEQYF | TGTGCCATCGGATCCGGGACAGATGTTCACGAGCAGTACTTC | TRBV10-3 | NA | TRBJ2-7 | TRBD1 | 14
CASSGTGSWNTEAFF | TGTGCCAGCAGCGGGACAGGGAGTTGGAACACTGAAGCTTTCTTT | TRBV6-1 | NA | TRBJ1-1 | TRBD1 | 15
CASSYRDRGSYEQYF | TGTGCCAGCAGTTACCGGGACAGGGGATCCTACGAGCAGTACTTC | TRBV27 | NA | TRBJ2-7 | TRBD1 | 15
CASSLRTIGRGEQFF | TGTGCCAGCAGCTTAAGAACCATAGGAAGGGGTGAGCAGTTCTTC | TRBV13 | NA | TRBJ2-1 | NA | 15
CASSSDSHEQYF | TGCGCCAGCAGCTCTGACTCTCACGAGCAGTACTTC | TRBV5-1 | NA | TRBJ2-7 | NA | 12
CASSLQGATAETQYF | TGTGCCAGCAGCTTACAAGGGGCTACCGCGGAGACCCAGTACTTC | TRBV11-2 | NA | TRBJ2-5 | NA | 15
CASRNQVGFRGTGLGYGYTF | TGCGCCAGCAGAAACCAGGTAGGGTTTAGAGGGACAGGGTTAGGATATGGCTACACCTTC | TRBV10-1 | NA | TRBJ1-2 | TRBD1 | 20
CASSVRGARSYNEQFF | TGTGCCAGCAGTGTCCGGGGGGCCCGCTCCTACAATGAGCAGTTCTTC | TRBV2 | NA | TRBJ2-1 | NA | 16
CASSPQGYQPQHF | TGTGCCAGCAGTCCTCAGGGTTATCAGCCCCAGCATTTT | TRBV27 | NA | TRBJ1-5 | NA | 13
CASSQERLGAGSYEQFF | TGCGCCAGCAGCCAAGAGAGGCTGGGGGCAGGGAGTTATGAGCAGTTCTTC | TRBV4-3 | NA | TRBJ2-1 | NA | 17
CASSSKYGYTF | TGTGCCAGCAGTTCCAAATATGGCTACACCTTC | TRBV6-5 | NA | TRBJ1-2 | NA | 11
CASSPQGKNTEAFF | TGTGCCAGCTCACCACAGGGGAAGAACACTGAAGCTTTCTTT | TRBV18 | NA | TRBJ1-1 | NA | 14
CASSLSSRAGAYNEQFF | TGTGCCAGCAGTTTAAGTAGTCGAGCGGGGGCCTACAATGAGCAGTTCTTC | TRBV27 | few | TRBJ2-1 | TRBD2 | 17
CASSLEDREDTIYF | TGCGCCAGCAGCCTCGAGGACAGGGAAGACACCATATATTTT | TRBV4-1 | few | TRBJ1-3 | TRBD1 | 14
CASSQDWRGALGNEQFF | TGTGCCAGCAGCCAAGATTGGCGGGGGGCCCTCGGGAATGAGCAGTTCTTC | TRBV4-2 | NA | TRBJ2-1 | TRBD2 | 17
CASSLDRGRWNEQFF | TGTGCCAGCAGCTTGGACAGGGGGCGATGGAATGAGCAGTTCTTC | TRBV7-2 | NA | TRBJ2-1 | TRBD1 | 15